Included here is one TCR beta chain sequence, with context. This specimen belongs to a study of T cell changes during pregnancy in multiple sclerosis. The protocol was immunoSEQ multiplex PCR, while the TCRdb copy is restricted to in-frame clones and leaves out a portion. The sample consists of 70,000 to 90,000 clones, about 89% of them appearing once. Germline values: CDR1 MNHEY, CDR2 SVGAGI. V shed 6 bases and J shed 2 bases, with 11 bases lying between them. There are 13 residues in the CDR3. V and J are TRBV6-5 and TRBJ2-7; D is unresolved. This receptor was obtained from a female donor in good health, serving as a control in a pregnancy study. Some clones in this sample may be carry-over from other donors' samples. Sequencing used PBMCs, obtained in the first trimester of pregnancy. As DNA, the CDR3 is TGTGCCAGCAGAAACAGATTTACCTACGAGCAGTACTTC. It is translated as CASRNRFTYEQYF.